One and the same sample provided the 20 T cell receptor beta chains below, sequenced in a study of cytomegalovirus exposure and HLA in healthy donors. Both 60 Vbeta primers and 13 Jbeta primers went into the PCR. Profiling relied on immunoSEQ multiplex PCR, and the TCRdb table lists in-frame clones only, not all of them. The table has around 91,000 clones, around 84% seen once; the top ten hold 2.1%. The sequenced sample was PBMCs. The receptors were gathered from a man between 18 and 35 years old in good health and CMV-seronegative.

V is TRBV7-2 and J is TRBJ2-2; weak D call: TRBD1 (6 bases). The CDR3 is made up of 16 amino acids. Per germline, CDR1 SGHTA and CDR2 FQGNSA. V was cut by 3 bases and J by 6 bases, with 17 bases left in between. The CDR3 sequence: CASSFPGGQSSGELFF. CDR3 bases: TGTGCCAGCAGCTTTCCCGGCGGACAGTCTTCCGGGGAGCTGTTTTTT.

The CDR3 is CASGQGGETQYF. The CDR3 DNA is TGCGCCAGCGGACAGGGCGGCGAGACCCAGTACTTC. The V gene is TRBV5-1, the J gene TRBJ2-5, with 8 bases aligning to TRBD1. V shed 7 bases and J 5 bases; nucleotides not matched to a gene: 4. Germline loops: CDR1 SGHRS, CDR2 YFSETQ. The CDR3 is 12 amino acids.

On this clone: This sample also contains other DNA sequences that code for the same CDR3. The chain employs TRBV6-5 and TRBJ2-3; D not certain. The germline V gene has CDR1 MNHEY and CDR2 SVGAGI. CDR3 size: 14 residues. V gave up 3 bases and J gave up 2 bases, with 9 bases separating them. This CDR3 reads CASSYGGSTDTQYF. CDR3 bases: TGTGCCAGCAGTTATGGCGGCTCCACAGATACGCAGTATTTT.

The chain couples TRBV30 to TRBJ2-5, with TRBD2 matching over 9 bases. The CDR3 sequence is 14 residues long. With 3 bases clipped from V and 4 bases from J, the junction kept 6 bases outside the gene matches. CDR1 GTSNPN and CDR2 SVGIG come from the germline V gene (reference sequence). The CDR3 DNA reads as TGTGCCTGGAGAGCTAGCGGGATTCTAGAGACCCAGTACTTC. Protein sequence: CAWRASGILETQYF. Variable domain in full (rest from reference TRBV30 and TRBJ2-5): SQTIHQWPATLVQPVGSPLSLECTVEGTSNPNLYWYRQAAGRGLQLLFYSVGIGQISSEVPQNLSASRPQDRQFILSSKKLLLSDSGFYLCAWRASGILETQYFGPGTRLLVL.

V is TRBV19 and J is TRBJ1-1, with 7 bases lining up with TRBD1. Germline trimming cut 3 bases from V and 1 base from J; bases unmatched to any gene: 2. The CDR3 consists of 14 residues. Germline values: CDR1 LNHDA, CDR2 SQIVND (reference sequence). The CDR3 is CASSIGTANTEAFF. The CDR3 DNA reads as TGTGCCAGTAGTATTGGGACAGCGAACACTGAAGCTTTCTTT.

The chain recombines TRBV5-1 with TRBJ2-5, with a possible D match to TRBD1 (6 bases). CDR1 and CDR2 (germline): SGHRS, YFSETQ. The CDR3 loop spans 14 amino acids. Trimming removed 2 bases from V and 3 bases from J, with 11 bases in between. The CDR3 DNA reads TGCGCCAGCAGCTTCCGCCCAGGGGAAGAGACCCAGTACTTC. As protein: CASSFRPGEETQYF.

The rearrangement links TRBV27 to TRBJ1-2; possibly TRBD1 for D (5 bases). V shed 5 bases and J shed 8 bases, with 24 bases lying between them. This CDR3 region has 16 residues. Germline V gene sequence: CDR1 MNHEY, CDR2 SMNVEV (reference sequence). CDR3 loop: CASSPKTGTFYYGYTF. As DNA, the CDR3 is TGTGCCAGCAGTCCGAAGACCGGGACTTTTTATTACGGCTACACCTTC.

The chain combines TRBV30 with TRBJ2-7, with D possibly TRBD1 on 6 matching bases. The CDR3 runs to 13 residues. Germline values: CDR1 GTSNPN, CDR2 SVGIG (reference sequence). V was clipped by 3 bases and J by 2 bases, with 11 bases between them. As DNA, the CDR3 is TGTGCCTGGAGCCGGACAGCAACCTACGAGCAGTACTTC. Translating gives CAWSRTATYEQYF. The full variable domain, rest sourced from reference TRBV30 and TRBJ2-7, is SQTIHQWPATLVQPVGSPLSLECTVEGTSNPNLYWYRQAAGRGLQLLFYSVGIGQISSEVPQNLSASRPQDRQFILSSKKLLLSDSGFYLCAWSRTATYEQYFGPGTRLTVT.

The sample holds a few counts of this clone. V gene TRBV2 combines with J gene TRBJ2-1; 7 bases match TRBD2. This CDR3 has 14 amino acids. The trim removed 6 bases at V and 1 base at J, leaving 3 bases unmatched. Germline CDR1 SNHLY, CDR2 FYNNEI. CDR3 amino acids: CASRRRESYNEQFF. In nucleotides, the CDR3 is TGTGCCAGCAGGAGGCGGGAGTCCTACAATGAGCAGTTCTTC.

The chain combines TRBV28 with TRBJ2-1; TRBD1 might be the D (6 bases). The germline V gene has CDR1 MDHEN and CDR2 SYDVKM. Deletions cut 3 bases from V and 4 bases from J, with 13 bases between. This CDR3 comprises 15 residues. The CDR3 region has the DNA TGTGCCAGCAGTTTGGGACAAGGGCCTTACAATGAGCAGTTCTTC. Protein: CASSLGQGPYNEQFF.

This chain links TRBV29-1 with TRBJ1-2; D remains unclear. Germline CDR1 SQVTM, CDR2 ANQGSEA. The CDR3 totals 12 residues. V lost 2 bases and J 8 bases, leaving 12 bases between the germline ends. Here the CDR3 reads CSVEKEPRGYTF. The DNA of the CDR3 is TGCAGCGTTGAAAAAGAGCCTCGGGGCTACACCTTC.

The rearrangement uses TRBV6-6 and TRBJ1-3; 9 positions agree with TRBD1. Unmatched junction bases numbered 3, after V lost 4 bases and J lost 2 bases. The CDR3 sequence is 15 residues long. The germline V gene encodes CDR1 MNHNY and CDR2 SVGAGI (reference sequence). CDR3 residues: CASSWGQGAGNTIYF. In nucleotides, the CDR3 is TGTGCCAGCAGTTGGGGACAGGGCGCTGGAAACACCATATATTTT.

For the CDR3, the DNA is TGTGCCAGCAGCCCGTTTGGGGGGAACTATGGCTACACCTTC. It specifies CASSPFGGNYGYTF. The rearrangement uses TRBV9 and TRBJ1-2; TRBD1 might be the D (5 bases). The CDR3 consists of 14 residues. The germline gives CDR1 SGDLS, CDR2 YYNGEE. V lost 4 bases and J 2 bases, leaving 12 bases between the germline ends. The full variable domain, its missing parts supplied by reference TRBV9 and TRBJ1-2, is DSGVTQTPKHLITATGQRVTLRCSPRSGDLSVYWYQQSLDQGLQFLIQYYNGEERAKGNILERFSAQQFPDLHSELNLSSLELGDSALYFCASSPFGGNYGYTFGSGTRLTVV.

As DNA, the CDR3 is TGTGCCAGCCCGGGGAGGACTAGCGGGAGGGCCGATACGCAGTATTTT. This codes for CASPGRTSGRADTQYF. The V call is TRBV2, the J call TRBJ2-3, with TRBD2 identical over 15 bases. Germline lookup yields CDR1 SNHLY and CDR2 FYNNEI. V gave up 8 bases and J gave up 6 bases; unmatched junction bases: 9. This CDR3 has 16 amino acids.

The gene calls are TRBV6-1 and TRBJ1-6; 7 nucleotides align to TRBD1. The CDR3 has 15 residues. Germline lookup yields CDR1 MNHNS and CDR2 SASEGT. V lost 7 bases, J lost 5 bases, and 8 bases stayed unmatched. The CDR3 is CASKVGQRNNSPLHF. DNA for the CDR3: TGTGCCAGCAAAGTGGGACAGCGGAATAATTCACCCCTCCACTTT.

V is TRBV7-9 and J is TRBJ2-7; 8 bases are a match to TRBD2. Germline values: CDR1 SEHNR, CDR2 FQNEAQ (reference sequence). Trimming took 7 bases from V and 2 from J; bases not matched to a gene: 10. This CDR3 is 15 amino acids long. CDR3 region: CASTGRVTGAYEQYF. CDR3 DNA: TGTGCCAGCACCGGGAGGGTGACAGGTGCCTACGAGCAGTACTTC. The full variable domain, in which reference TRBV7-9 and TRBJ2-7 provide the parts outside the CDR3, is DTGVSQNPRHKITKRGQNVTFRCDPISEHNRLYWYRQTLGQGPEFLTYFQNEAQLEKSRLLSDRFSAERPKGSFSTLEIQRTEQGDSAMYLCASTGRVTGAYEQYFGPGTRLTVT.

This chain uses TRBV5-6 with TRBJ1-5; 7 positions match TRBD1. Germline V lookup: CDR1 SGHDT, CDR2 YYEEEE. This CDR3 has 13 residues. Trimming at V came to 2 bases and at J to 8 bases, leaving 4 bases not matched to a gene. For the CDR3, the DNA is TGTGCCAGCAGCTTCCAGGGGGGTGAGCCCCAGCATTTT. Its translation is CASSFQGGEPQHF.

V is TRBV4-2 and J is TRBJ2-1; 11 bases fit TRBD2. The CDR3 is 16 amino acids. The V segment lost 4 bases and the J segment 7 bases; nucleotides outside the gene matches: 9. Germline lookup yields CDR1 LGHNA and CDR2 YNFKEQ. The CDR3 here is CASSPPGTSGGNEQFF. The CDR3 DNA reads as TGTGCCAGCAGCCCCCCGGGGACTAGCGGCGGGAATGAGCAGTTCTTC.

The chain couples TRBV29-1 to TRBJ2-3; D is uncertain. Germline-derived CDR1 and CDR2 are SQVTM and ANQGSEA. The ends were cut back, 7 bases at V and 7 bases at J, with 9 bases in the middle. This CDR3 is 10 amino acids long. The CDR3 protein is CSARVNTQYF. CDR3 coding DNA: TGCAGCGCCCGGGTCAATACGCAGTATTTT.

This clone was detected only a few times. The chain links TRBV5-1 to TRBJ2-7, with D perhaps matching TRBD2 (6 bases). Germline CDR1 reads SGHRS; CDR2 reads YFSETQ. The CDR3 runs 13 residues. With 4 bases removed from V and 4 bases from J, the gap between germline ends came to 12 bases. The chain's CDR3 is CASSSGLEYEQYF. The CDR3 DNA is TGCGCCAGCAGCAGCGGGCTAGAGTACGAGCAGTACTTC.